The 22 T cell receptor beta chains given below trace back to one sample, sequenced in a study of cytomegalovirus exposure and HLA in healthy donors. Primers for the PCR totalled 60 Vbeta and 13 Jbeta. Assay used: immunoSEQ multiplex PCR; TCRdb lists only in-frame clones, some missing. Of 100,000 to 150,000 clones in the sample, about 78% were seen once. Specimen: PBMCs. The receptors here all came from a female donor in good health and CMV-seronegative.

The gene calls are TRBV6-5 and TRBJ2-1, with a tentative D call TRBD2 (7 bases). The CDR3 loop spans 15 amino acids. V was clipped by 6 bases and J by 2 bases, with 14 bases between them. CDR1 is MNHEY and CDR2 is SVGAGI in the germline V gene. The CDR3 sequence: CASRQGGRAYNEQFF. CDR3 in DNA: TGTGCCAGCAGGCAAGGGGGGAGGGCCTACAATGAGCAGTTCTTC.

This rearrangement joins TRBV29-1 to TRBJ2-3; 16 bases are a match to TRBD2. The germline V gene encodes CDR1 SQVTM and CDR2 ANQGSEA. The ends lost 4 bases at V and 2 bases at J; junction bases unmatched: 6. CDR3 length: 17 amino acids. The chain's CDR3 is CSVAGTSGRADTDTQYF. The CDR3 nucleotides are TGCAGCGTTGCCGGGACTAGCGGGAGGGCCGACACAGATACGCAGTATTTT.

This CDR3 is CASSETIQVNEQFF. The DNA for the CDR3 is TGTGCCAGCAGTGAAACCATACAGGTCAATGAGCAGTTCTTC. V gene TRBV6-1 combines with J gene TRBJ2-1; maybe TRBD1 (5 bases). The CDR3 totals 14 residues. V was shortened by 2 bases and J by 6 bases, with 11 bases between the two germline ends. Germline CDR1 reads MNHNS; CDR2 reads SASEGT.

This clone showed up just a few times. The V call is TRBV7-9, the J call TRBJ2-3, with D perhaps TRBD1 (5 bases). This CDR3 region has 12 residues. Germline V CDR1 and CDR2: SEHNR, FQNEAQ (reference sequence). Trimming left V 1 base short and J 7 bases short, with 6 bases between. The CDR3 DNA is TGTGCCAGCAGCTTAGAGGGGTATACGCAGTATTTT. It is translated as CASSLEGYTQYF.

The chain employs TRBV14 and TRBJ1-1; D is possibly TRBD1 (6 bases). In germline, CDR1 is SGHDN, CDR2 FVKESK. This CDR3 spans 13 amino acids. Trimming cost V 3 bases and J 2 bases, with 7 bases left between them. CDR3 coding DNA: TGTGCCAGCAGCCAGGACAGTAACACTGAAGCTTTCTTT. It is translated as CASSQDSNTEAFF.

The V call is TRBV9, the J call TRBJ2-3; D is uncertain. CDR3 size: 15 residues. Germline CDR1 is SGDLS and CDR2 is YYNGEE. The V gene lost 0 bases and the J gene lost 0 bases, with 8 bases spanning the gap. The CDR3 loop reads CASSVAYGSTDTQYF. DNA for the CDR3: TGTGCCAGCAGCGTAGCCTACGGTAGCACAGATACGCAGTATTTT.

This clone appeared once. The chain carries TRBV30 and TRBJ2-1; maybe TRBD2 (6 bases). Germline V gene data show CDR1 as GTSNPN and CDR2 as SVGIG (reference sequence). The CDR3 is 14 residues long. Trimming shortened V by 2 bases and J by 0 bases, and 8 bases separated the two germline ends. The CDR3, as DNA: TGTGCCTGGAGTCGGGGGAACTCCTACAATGAGCAGTTCTTC. This translates into CAWSRGNSYNEQFF.

The CDR3 bases are TGTGCCAGCAGTTTCGGGGGGGGACGGGACACTGAAGCTTTCTTT. As protein: CASSFGGGRDTEAFF. The chain employs TRBV28 and TRBJ1-1; weak D call: TRBD1 (5 bases). This CDR3 comprises 15 residues. Germline assignment: CDR1 MDHEN and CDR2 SYDVKM. Trimming pared 3 bases from V and 3 bases from J, leaving 14 bases between.

The chain has TRBV15 and TRBJ2-7; the match to TRBD1 covers 8 bases. The CDR3 runs to 16 residues. Germline values: CDR1 LNHNV, CDR2 YYDKDF (reference sequence). V shed 1 base, J shed 4 bases, and the junction held 9 bases outside the gene matches. The CDR3 is CATSRATGDHPYEQYF. CDR3 bases: TGTGCCACCAGCAGAGCGACAGGGGACCACCCATACGAGCAGTACTTC.

The chain couples TRBV27 to TRBJ1-2; D uncertain. The CDR3 is 15 residues long. CDR1 and CDR2 from the germline V gene are MNHEY and SMNVEV (reference sequence). Trimming stripped 1 base from V and 6 bases from J, with 15 bases between. DNA of the CDR3: TGTGCCAGCAGTTTATACGCGTCCCTTATTGATGGCTACACCTTC. This translates into CASSLYASLIDGYTF.

The chain joins TRBV29-1 to TRBJ2-1; 7 nucleotides agree with TRBD2. This CDR3 comprises 11 residues. V lost 7 bases to trimming and J lost 5 bases; unmatched junction nucleotides: 2. The germline gives CDR1 SQVTM, CDR2 ANQGSEA. In nucleotides, the CDR3 is TGCAGCGGGACTAGGGACAATGAGCAGTTCTTC. Its protein product is CSGTRDNEQFF.

A single count supports this clone. The chain links TRBV27 to TRBJ2-7; 7 positions match TRBD2. CDR1 and CDR2 from the germline V gene are MNHEY and SMNVEV (reference sequence). V dropped 5 bases and J dropped 3; count of bases not matched to a gene: 13. The CDR3 has 16 amino acids. In nucleotides, the CDR3 is TGTGCCAGCAGTACCACCGGGACTACTTCTTTCTACGAGCAGTACTTC. Translated, it gives CASSTTGTTSFYEQYF.

As DNA, the CDR3 is TGCAGCGTTGAAGCGACTGGCGGGAGCGGCTCCTACGAGCAGTACTTC. It translates to CSVEATGGSGSYEQYF. The genes are TRBV29-1 and TRBJ2-7; TRBD2 aligns across 7 bases. Per germline, CDR1 SQVTM and CDR2 ANQGSEA. V lost 1 base and J lost 0; bases outside the gene matches: 9. The CDR3 extends over 16 amino acids.

This clone was counted a single time. V is TRBV6-1 and J is TRBJ2-7; TRBD1 matches 8 bases. J lost 3 bases, V lost 5 bases, and 9 bases had no gene match. In germline, CDR1 is MNHNS, CDR2 SASEGT. The CDR3 runs 15 residues. The chain's CDR3 is CASSFDRGSYYEQYF. CDR3 sequence (DNA): TGTGCCAGCAGTTTCGACAGGGGAAGTTACTACGAGCAGTACTTC.

The V call is TRBV19, the J call TRBJ1-2; D not resolved. The CDR3 is made up of 13 amino acids. CDR1 is LNHDA and CDR2 is SQIVND in the germline V gene (reference sequence). The germline V and J ends were trimmed by 5 bases and 8 bases, with 15 bases remaining between them. The CDR3 DNA is TGTGCCAGTAGTTCCGTTCCCGGGAGCGGCTACACCTTC. This encodes CASSSVPGSGYTF.

This chain uses TRBV4-1 with TRBJ1-1; D is undetermined. This CDR3 contains 14 residues. Per germline, CDR1 MGHRA and CDR2 YSYEKL. The germline V and J ends were trimmed by 1 base and 1 base, with 7 bases remaining between them. The CDR3 loop is CASSQGVKNTEAFF. CDR3 DNA sequence: TGCGCCAGCAGCCAAGGTGTAAAGAACACTGAAGCTTTCTTT.

CDR3 sequence: CASSYSFSGITEAFF. For the CDR3, the DNA is TGTGCCAGCAGTTACTCGTTTTCGGGGATCACTGAAGCTTTCTTT. The J gene is TRBJ1-1, the V gene TRBV6-5, with no clear D. V shed 0 bases and J shed 4 bases, with 12 bases lying between them. This CDR3 is built from 15 residues. Germline V gene lookup returns CDR1 MNHEY and CDR2 SVGAGI.

The chain recombines TRBV5-4 with TRBJ2-1; the match to TRBD1 covers 10 bases. The CDR3 is 15 residues long. Unmatched junction bases numbered 7, after V lost 4 bases and J lost 6 bases. In germline, CDR1 is SGHNT, CDR2 YYREEE (reference sequence). CDR3 nucleotide sequence: TGTGCCAGCAGCGGGTGGACAGGGGGAGGCAATGAGCAGTTCTTC. This sequence encodes CASSGWTGGGNEQFF.

Note on this clone: Other DNA sequences of this sample code for an identical CDR3. The chain couples TRBV2 to TRBJ2-7; TRBD2 might be the D (5 bases). This CDR3 region has 14 residues. From germline, CDR1 is SNHLY and CDR2 FYNNEI. V lost 1 base and J lost 2, with 9 bases in between. CDR3 amino acids: CASSEGRRAYEQYF. As DNA, the CDR3 is TGTGCCAGCAGTGAAGGGAGGCGAGCCTACGAGCAGTACTTC.

This clone was seen just once. This rearrangement joins TRBV27 to TRBJ2-2; 7 bases are shared with TRBD1. CDR1 MNHEY and CDR2 SMNVEV come from the germline V gene (reference sequence). The CDR3 totals 17 residues. Unmatched junction bases numbered 11, after V lost 4 bases and J lost 3 bases. Here the CDR3 reads CASSSLIRGQDTGELFF. CDR3 DNA sequence: TGTGCCAGCAGTTCTCTAATTAGGGGGCAAGACACCGGGGAGCTGTTTTTT.

The count of this clone is one. The CDR3 nucleotides read TGTGCCAGCAGCCTACAGGGGGGTACAGATACGCAGTATTTT. Translated: CASSLQGGTDTQYF. The V gene is TRBV2, the J gene TRBJ2-3, with TRBD1 identical over 8 bases. This CDR3 has 14 amino acids. The V gene end was trimmed by 6 bases and the J gene end by 3 bases; junction bases not matched to a gene: 5. Germline V lookup: CDR1 SNHLY, CDR2 FYNNEI.

The chain uses TRBV5-4 and TRBJ2-7; maybe TRBD2 (6 bases). This CDR3 comprises 14 residues. CDR1 SGHNT and CDR2 YYREEE come from the germline V gene (reference sequence). Trimming cost V 6 bases and J 6 bases, with 19 bases left between them. The CDR3: CASTRGTTRGEQYF. CDR3 nucleotides: TGTGCCAGCACACGCGGGACGACAAGGGGCGAGCAGTACTTC. Supplemented by reference TRBV5-4 and TRBJ2-7, the full variable domain reads ETGVTQSPTHLIKTRGQQVTLRCSSQSGHNTVSWYQQALGQGPQFIFQYYREEENGRGNFPPRFSGLQFPNYSSELNVNALELDDSALYLCASTRGTTRGEQYFGPGTRLTVT.